This TCR beta chain was sequenced in a study of identical twins. A word on this clonotype: Its antigen is unidentified.

Broader study findings: Carriage of fewer insertions was seen in abundant cord blood beta clonotypes, whereas memory repertoires showed none.

TCRdb analysed the 5' RACE reads with MiXCR anew, one entry per CDR3 protein. The sample lists some 1,600,000 distinct CDR3 sequences, 25% to 35% occurring once. V was clipped by 1 base and J by 0 bases, with 12 bases between them. The V gene's germline CDR1 is DFQATT and CDR2 SNEGSKA (reference sequence). The CDR3 sequence is 15 residues long. This clonotype was sampled from a newborn girl in good health. The genes are TRBV20-1 and TRBJ1-1; a weak D match, TRBD1 (5 bases). Sequencing input: cord blood. In nucleotides, the CDR3 is TGCAGTGCTAGAGCGGGGGGACGAATGAACACTGAAGCTTTCTTT. Translating it yields CSARAGGRMNTEAFF.